This is a list of T cell receptor beta chains from one sample in a study of blood T cell repertoires in COVID-19. Some clones are missing from TCRdb's copy, which holds only in-frame ones; the method was immunoSEQ multiplex PCR. Altogether about 170,000 clones are present, around 83% being singletons, with the ten largest covering roughly 18%. Source material: peripheral blood. Receptor source: a woman in her 70s who had recovered from COVID-19. The CDR3 runs from the conserved cysteine through the conserved F or W. D genes are given only for firm matches. Size values are once, few and many counts, or a class for expanded clones, and some rows have none.

clone size	V gene	CDR3 length	J gene	D gene	CDR3 protein	CDR3 DNA
once	TRBV24-1	12	TRBJ2-7	-	CATSDFRDEQYF	TGTGCCACCAGTGATTTTCGGGACGAGCAGTACTTC
-	TRBV9	13	TRBJ2-3	-	CASSPGGTDTQYF	TGTGCCAGCAGCCCCGGGGGCACAGATACGCAGTATTTT
-	TRBV18	15	TRBJ2-7	TRBD1	CASSPDRGGSYEQYF	TGTGCCAGCTCGCCCGACAGGGGAGGCTCCTACGAGCAGTACTTC
-	TRBV7-9	17	TRBJ2-2	TRBD2	CASSSPTSGRNTGELFF	TGTGCCAGCAGCTCCCCCACTAGCGGGAGAAACACCGGGGAGCTGTTTTTT
-	TRBV13	14	TRBJ1-3	-	CASTPEGAGNTIYF	TGTGCCAGCACCCCTGAGGGGGCTGGAAACACCATATATTTT
-	TRBV11-3	16	TRBJ2-2	-	CASSLSVGLNTGELFF	TGTGCCAGCAGCTTAAGCGTCGGACTAAACACCGGGGAGCTGTTTTTT
-	TRBV28	16	TRBJ2-5	-	CASSGPPLPGGETQYF	TGTGCCAGCAGCGGGCCTCCTCTCCCCGGGGGAGAGACCCAGTACTTC
-	TRBV7-9	15	TRBJ2-3	TRBD1	CASSLFRTGIDTQYF	TGTGCCAGCAGCCTTTTCCGGACAGGGATCGATACGCAGTATTTT
-	TRBV20-1	14	TRBJ2-1	-	CSASGGSAYNEQFF	TGCAGTGCTAGTGGTGGGAGCGCCTACAATGAGCAGTTCTTC
-	TRBV6-6	13	TRBJ1-1	-	CASSRGHAAEAFF	TGTGCCAGCAGCCGAGGACATGCGGCTGAAGCTTTCTTT
few	TRBV18	15	TRBJ1-1	-	CASSPARPGGTEAFF	TGTGCCAGCTCACCCGCTCGACCCGGGGGCACTGAAGCTTTCTTT
-	TRBV2	12	TRBJ2-1	TRBD2	CASSGGGQEQFF	TGTGCCAGCAGTGGGGGAGGGCAGGAGCAGTTCTTC
-	TRBV7-6	19	TRBJ2-1	-	CASSFWSSPAAPRYNEQFF	TGTGCCAGCAGCTTTTGGTCCTCACCAGCGGCCCCACGGTACAATGAGCAGTTCTTC
-	TRBV18	18	TRBJ1-1	TRBD1	CASSPRPGTGREGTEAFF	TGTGCCAGCTCACCACGTCCCGGGACAGGGAGGGAGGGCACTGAAGCTTTCTTT
few	TRBV7-2	14	TRBJ2-2	-	CASSLSRAGGELFF	TGTGCCAGCAGCCTCTCCCGGGCGGGCGGGGAGCTGTTTTTT
-	TRBV19	13	TRBJ2-3	-	CASSITGFGTQYF	TGTGCCAGTAGTATAACGGGGTTTGGTACGCAGTATTTT
-	TRBV12-5	15	TRBJ2-1	-	CASGQRRTRSNEQFF	TGTGCTAGTGGGCAACGAAGAACTCGAAGCAATGAGCAGTTCTTC
once	TRBV7-8	16	TRBJ2-3	-	CASSLWRLRSADTQYF	TGTGCCAGCAGCCTCTGGCGGCTCAGAAGCGCAGATACGCAGTATTTT
-	TRBV2	13	TRBJ2-5	-	CASSVGGPETQYF	TGTGCCAGCAGTGTGGGGGGGCCAGAGACCCAGTACTTC
once	TRBV11-2	13	TRBJ2-1	-	CASSTGNYNEQFF	TGTGCCAGCAGCACCGGGAATTACAATGAGCAGTTCTTC
-	TRBV7-2	18	TRBJ1-2	TRBD1	CASSLAPRTGGLGYGYTF	TGTGCCAGCAGCTTAGCGCCCCGGACAGGGGGCTTAGGGTATGGCTACACCTTC
-	TRBV4-1	16	TRBJ2-1	TRBD2	CASTPIPTSAYNEQFF	TGCGCCAGCACCCCAATACCGACTAGCGCTTACAATGAGCAGTTCTTC
-	TRBV11-2	12	TRBJ2-1	-	CASHRGGNEQFF	TGTGCCAGCCACAGGGGGGGCAATGAGCAGTTCTTC
-	TRBV29-1	13	TRBJ1-1	TRBD1	CSVGRQGDTEAFF	TGCAGCGTTGGGAGGCAGGGGGACACTGAAGCTTTCTTT
few	TRBV5-8	15	TRBJ1-2	-	CASSGQSFGEGGYTF	TGTGCCAGCAGCGGACAGTCGTTCGGGGAAGGTGGCTACACCTTC
-	TRBV12-3/TRBV12-4	11	TRBJ2-3	-	CASRGPATQYF	TGTGCCAGCAGGGGGCCCGCTACGCAGTATTTT
-	TRBV10-3	16	TRBJ1-2	TRBD1	CAISESLGQGADGYTF	TGTGCCATCAGTGAGTCCTTGGGACAGGGGGCCGATGGCTACACCTTC
-	TRBV10-2	16	TRBJ1-2	-	CASSESGRQPPYGYTF	TGCGCCAGCAGTGAGTCGGGTCGACAACCTCCCTATGGCTACACCTTC
-	TRBV10-3	15	TRBJ2-1	TRBD2	CAISELAGGYNEQFF	TGTGCCATCAGTGAGCTAGCGGGGGGGTACAATGAGCAGTTCTTC
-	TRBV7-9	16	TRBJ1-1	TRBD1	CASSPPPGQGGTEAFF	TGTGCCAGCAGCCCCCCCCCGGGACAGGGGGGCACTGAAGCTTTCTTT
-	TRBV19	13	TRBJ2-7	-	CASSHGTAYEQYF	TGTGCCAGTAGTCACGGCACAGCCTACGAGCAGTACTTC
-	TRBV3-1/TRBV3-2	16	TRBJ2-1	TRBD1	CASSQPGTGYYNEQFF	TGTGCCAGCAGCCAACCTGGGACAGGCTACTACAATGAGCAGTTCTTC
few	TRBV4-2	13	TRBJ2-6	-	CASSQVGANVLTF	TGTGCCAGCAGCCAAGTAGGGGCCAACGTCCTGACTTTC
-	TRBV27	16	TRBJ1-2	-	CASSPRGAYSNYGYTF	TGTGCCAGCAGCCCTCGGGGGGCCTACTCTAACTATGGCTACACCTTC
-	TRBV14	14	TRBJ2-7	TRBD2	CASSPRGTLYEQYF	TGTGCCAGCAGCCCGCGGGGGACCCTCTACGAGCAGTACTTC
-	TRBV14	11	TRBJ2-7	-	CASSTHRAQYF	TGTGCCAGCAGCACCCACAGGGCGCAGTACTTC
-	TRBV7-9	14	TRBJ2-7	-	CASSPPGRGSEQYF	TGTGCCAGCAGCCCCCCCGGGCGGGGCAGCGAGCAGTACTTC
-	TRBV18	13	TRBJ2-2	TRBD1	CASSPRDSGELFF	TGTGCCAGCTCACCCCGGGACAGCGGGGAGCTGTTTTTT
many	TRBV15	12	TRBJ1-6	-	CATSSLRAPLHF	TGTGCCACCAGCAGCTTACGGGCACCCCTCCACTTT
-	TRBV5-1	17	TRBJ2-5	TRBD2	CASSLVGAGGWQETQYF	TGCGCCAGCAGCTTGGTCGGCGCGGGAGGTTGGCAAGAGACCCAGTACTTC
-	TRBV19	14	TRBJ2-1	TRBD2	CASTRTSGRGEQFF	TGTGCCAGCACCCGGACTAGCGGGAGGGGTGAGCAGTTCTTC
once	TRBV27	16	TRBJ2-2	TRBD1	CASSLYGTGNTGELFF	TGTGCCAGCAGTTTATATGGGACAGGCAACACCGGGGAGCTGTTTTTT
few	TRBV10-1	13	TRBJ1-1	-	CASSESSDTEAFF	TGCGCCAGCAGTGAGTCGAGCGACACTGAAGCTTTCTTT
few	TRBV11-2	15	TRBJ1-4	-	CASSLNGATNEKLFF	TGTGCCAGCAGCTTAAACGGAGCAACTAATGAAAAACTGTTTTTT
-	TRBV20-1	11	TRBJ2-3	-	CSATPTDTQYF	TGCAGTGCTACTCCCACAGATACGCAGTATTTT
-	TRBV5-1	16	TRBJ1-5	-	CASSPSGVVGNQPQHF	TGCGCCAGCAGCCCCTCAGGGGTAGTTGGCAATCAGCCCCAGCATTTT
-	TRBV7-3	15	TRBJ1-1	-	CASSLTGQPNTEAFF	TGTGCCAGCAGCTTAACGGGACAACCGAACACTGAAGCTTTCTTT
-	TRBV3-1/TRBV3-2	15	TRBJ2-3	-	CASTPVGGLTDTQYF	TGTGCCAGCACCCCGGTTGGGGGCCTAACAGATACGCAGTATTTT
-	TRBV11-3	15	TRBJ2-3	-	CASSLSGVSTDTQYF	TGTGCCAGCAGCTTGTCGGGAGTTTCCACAGATACGCAGTATTTT